This paragraph reports one TCR beta chain. What it binds is not known. The CDR3 extends over 21 amino acids. This record belongs to a study of Ad26.COV2.S vaccination and SARS-CoV-2 variants. The wider study: The authors gave Ad26.COV2.S intramuscularly, either once or twice 56 days apart.

Here immunoSEQ multiplex PCR was the method, and the copy in TCRdb shows in-frame clones only, minus some. The table has about 400,000 clones, 89% seen once; the top ten hold 1.5% to 2%. Treatment described: around 19 received Ad26.COV2.S at low or high dose, single or two shots; several received placebo; per-sample allocation not given. Following the first vaccine or placebo injection, samples were taken on day 63. An 18-55-year-old adult in Boston served as donor. Overall study results and limits: Researchers reported similar non-spike TCR breadth in vaccine and placebo recipients.

This chain uses TRBV21-1 with TRBJ2-5; TRBD2 is the table's D call and was not checked against the DNA. TRBV21-1 represents a pseudogene. Sequences were derived from peripheral blood, sampled in a trial of Ad26.COV2.S vaccine versus placebo. This clonotype was obtained from a person between 18 and 59 years old who received the Ad26.COV2.S COVID-19 vaccine or a placebo. In nucleotides, the CDR3 is TGTGCCAGCAGCCAAACTAAACAAAAGAAGAGTCGGGAGGGGGCTCAAGAGACCCAGTACTTC. This sequence encodes CASSQTKQKKSREGAQETQYF.